Below, 3 T cell receptor beta chains from the same sample are listed, as sequenced in a study of blood T cell repertoires in COVID-19. Here immunoSEQ multiplex PCR was the method, and the copy in TCRdb shows in-frame clones only, minus some. The sample shows 240,000 or so clones, 80% to 85% of them seen only once. The sequencing sample was made of peripheral blood. The receptors derive from a woman aged 55-75 years with active or convalescent COVID-19.

V gene TRBV6-5 combines with J gene TRBJ2-6; a possible D gene is TRBD1 (6 bases). Per germline, CDR1 MNHEY and CDR2 SVGAGI. The CDR3 is 15 amino acids. Deletions cut 11 bases from V and 3 bases from J, with 17 bases between. CDR3 sequence (DNA): TGTGCCTCTAAGGGGGTTAGGGTTGGGGCCAACGTCCTGACTTTC. Translated: CASKGVRVGANVLTF.

J is TRBJ2-1 and V is TRBV5-5; 11 nucleotides line up with TRBD1. Trimming removed 4 bases from V and 5 bases from J; junction bases left unmatched: 11. This CDR3 is built from 17 residues. Germline V CDR1 and CDR2: SGHKS, YYEKEE (reference sequence). The CDR3 sequence: CASSPSRGTGGHNEQFF. CDR3 bases: TGTGCCAGCAGCCCATCAAGGGGGACAGGGGGACACAATGAGCAGTTCTTC.

The chain carries TRBV2 and TRBJ2-7, with TRBD1 identical over 10 bases. Trimming at V came to 7 bases and at J to 0 bases, leaving 3 bases not matched to a gene. Germline values: CDR1 SNHLY, CDR2 FYNNEI. The CDR3 is 14 residues long. CDR3 amino acids: CASTGDRGSYEQYF. CDR3 nucleotide sequence: TGTGCCAGCACTGGGGACAGGGGCTCCTACGAGCAGTACTTC. The entire variable domain, with the rest obtained from reference TRBV2 and TRBJ2-7, is as follows: EPEVTQTPSHQVTQMGQEVILRCVPISNHLYFYWYRQILGQKVEFLVSFYNNEISEKSEIFDDQFSVERPDGSNFTLKIRSTKLEDSAMYFCASTGDRGSYEQYFGPGTRLTVT.